The 30 T cell receptor beta chains listed next were all sequenced from one sample in a study of blood T cell repertoires in COVID-19. The method was immunoSEQ multiplex PCR; TCRdb's version includes in-frame clones alone and lacks a portion of them. The sample carries 28,000 or so clones, approximately 85% recorded once. Sequencing used peripheral blood. Source of these receptors: a man aged 55 to 70 with COVID-19, enrolled during active disease.

V usage is TRBV5-1 and J usage is TRBJ2-2; 11 bases are a match to TRBD2. V shed 3 bases, J shed 5 bases, and the junction held 9 bases outside the gene matches. The germline CDR1 and CDR2 sequences are SGHRS and YFSETQ. CDR3 length: 17 amino acids. This chain's CDR3 is CASSYPTSGTVTGELFF. The DNA for the CDR3 is TGCGCCAGCAGCTATCCGACTAGCGGGACCGTGACCGGGGAGCTGTTTTTT.

In DNA form, the CDR3 reads TGTGCCAGCTCCCCGGGACAGGATGAAAAACTGTTTTTT. It translates to CASSPGQDEKLFF. This chain uses TRBV18 with TRBJ1-4; TRBD1 aligns across 8 bases. Germline V gives CDR1 KGHSH, CDR2 LQKENI. The CDR3 spans 13 residues. J was trimmed by 6 bases and V by 6 bases; bases with no gene match: 3.

The rearrangement joins TRBV4-1 to TRBJ2-5; TRBD2 might be the D (6 bases). CDR1 is MGHRA, CDR2 YSYEKL, per germline. V was shortened by 1 base and J by 3 bases, with 12 bases between the two germline ends. The CDR3 has 15 amino acids. CDR3 DNA sequence: TGCGCCAGCAGCCAAGGAGGGACTCTTAAAGAGACCCAGTACTTC. Protein product: CASSQGGTLKETQYF.

This clone was recorded only once. The chain uses TRBV6-5 and TRBJ2-7, with a weak D call TRBD1 (5 bases). V gave up 6 bases and J gave up 4 bases, with 10 bases separating them. Germline CDR1 is MNHEY and CDR2 is SVGAGI. The CDR3 runs to 12 residues. This CDR3 reads CASRSQGYEQYF. For the CDR3, the DNA is TGTGCCAGCAGAAGCCAGGGTTACGAGCAGTACTTC.

The J gene is TRBJ2-7, the V gene TRBV5-1, with D possibly being TRBD1 (6 bases). The CDR3 has 15 amino acids. The V and J ends lost 5 bases and 3 bases respectively, with 18 bases between them. Germline V gene lookup returns CDR1 SGHRS and CDR2 YFSETQ. Here the CDR3 reads CASSTAGTRDYEQYF. CDR3 sequence (DNA): TGCGCCAGCAGTACGGCAGGGACAAGAGACTACGAGCAGTACTTC.

Points on this clone: Other DNA sequences in the sample encode the same CDR3. The chain has TRBV7-2 and TRBJ1-2; TRBD1 agrees at 8 bases. The J segment lost 7 bases and the V segment lost 3 bases, leaving 4 bases of the junction unmatched. The V gene's germline CDR1 is SGHTA and CDR2 FQGNSA. This CDR3 has 13 residues. The CDR3 loop is CASSFDRGGGYTF. As DNA, the CDR3 is TGTGCCAGCAGCTTTGACAGGGGAGGTGGCTACACCTTC. Based on the CDR3 plus reference TRBV7-2 and TRBJ1-2, the full variable domain is GAGVSQSPSNKVTEKGKDVELRCDPISGHTALYWYRQSLGQGLEFLIYFQGNSAPDKSGLPSDRFSAERTGGSVSTLTIQRTQQEDSAVYLCASSFDRGGGYTFGSGTRLTVV.

The chain links TRBV6-4 to TRBJ2-1, with TRBD2 identical over 11 bases. Per the germline V gene, CDR1 is MRHNA and CDR2 is SNTAGT. The J segment lost 6 bases and the V segment lost 5 bases, leaving 9 bases of the junction unmatched. CDR3 length: 16 amino acids. The CDR3 reads CASSPIAGGSGNEQFF. CDR3 coding DNA: TGTGCCAGCAGTCCCATAGCGGGAGGGTCAGGCAATGAGCAGTTCTTC.

This clone was detected only once. This chain uses TRBV4-2 with TRBJ2-3; weak D call: TRBD2 (6 bases). Trimming shortened V by 0 bases and J by 0 bases, and 13 bases separated the two germline ends. Germline V gives CDR1 LGHNA, CDR2 YNFKEQ. There are 17 residues in the CDR3. In nucleotides, the CDR3 is TGTGCCAGCAGCCAAGAGGGGCCCAGCGGGAGCACAGATACGCAGTATTTT. Translating gives CASSQEGPSGSTDTQYF.

The chain combines TRBV7-9 with TRBJ2-7; 9 bases match TRBD1. The CDR3 is made up of 18 amino acids. V dropped 4 bases and J dropped 4; count of bases not matched to a gene: 17. The V gene's germline CDR1 is SEHNR and CDR2 FQNEAQ (reference sequence). The CDR3 DNA sequence: TGTGCCAGCAGCTCCCGGGGTGGGGGACAGGGCGGGTCGTACGAGCAGTACTTC. It yields the protein CASSSRGGGQGGSYEQYF.

This chain links TRBV27 with TRBJ2-1; TRBD2 agrees at 9 bases. With V trimmed by 1 base and J by 8 bases, 6 bases remained unmatched. From germline, CDR1 is MNHEY and CDR2 SMNVEV (reference sequence). This CDR3 region has 15 residues. Here the CDR3 reads CASSLFLAGAHEQFF. Here the CDR3 DNA reads TGTGCCAGCAGTTTATTCTTAGCGGGAGCTCATGAGCAGTTCTTC.

This chain uses TRBV19 with TRBJ2-3; 11 bases line up with TRBD2. J lost 3 bases, V lost 7 bases, and 6 bases had no gene match. This CDR3 region has 15 residues. The germline CDR1 and CDR2 sequences are LNHDA and SQIVND (reference sequence). DNA of the CDR3: TGTGCCAGTATGGGCCGACTAGCGGGAACAGATACGCAGTATTTT. Translating it yields CASMGRLAGTDTQYF.

The chain carries TRBV28 and TRBJ1-5, with D possibly being TRBD1 (5 bases). CDR3 length: 15 residues. V lost 6 bases, J lost 2 bases, and 14 bases lay in between. Germline CDR1 reads MDHEN; CDR2 reads SYDVKM. CDR3 loop: CASRPPGRGNQPQHF. DNA for the CDR3: TGTGCCAGCAGGCCACCAGGGAGGGGCAATCAGCCCCAGCATTTT.

The chain couples TRBV7-2 to TRBJ2-1, with 8 nucleotides matching TRBD1. CDR1 and CDR2 from the germline V gene are SGHTA and FQGNSA. The CDR3 sequence is 14 residues long. The V and J ends lost 6 bases and 4 bases, in that order; junction bases with no gene match: 5. For the CDR3, the DNA is TGTGCCAGCAGGGGGACAGGATGGTACAATGAGCAGTTCTTC. As protein: CASRGTGWYNEQFF.

The CDR3 DNA reads as TGCGCCAGCAGCCAAGATGTCAGGAATTCACCCCTCCACTTT. It translates to CASSQDVRNSPLHF. The chain uses TRBV4-1 and TRBJ1-6; the D is unclear. The V and J ends lost 0 bases and 7 bases respectively, with 7 bases between them. The CDR3 is 14 residues long. Germline CDR1 is MGHRA and CDR2 is YSYEKL.

Comment on this clone: Other DNA sequences in the same sample also yield this CDR3. This sequence joins TRBV9 and TRBJ2-7; 8 bases are shared with TRBD1. Germline loops: CDR1 SGDLS, CDR2 YYNGEE. This CDR3 is built from 15 residues. J lost 3 bases, V lost 0 bases, and 5 bases had no gene match. As DNA, the CDR3 is TGTGCCAGCAGCGTAGGACAGGGGATTAGCTACGAGCAGTACTTC. It yields the protein CASSVGQGISYEQYF.

The chain couples TRBV6-5 to TRBJ1-2; D is unclear. The germline V and J ends were trimmed by 4 bases and 8 bases, with 17 bases remaining between them. The CDR3 covers 14 residues. Germline CDR1 reads MNHEY; CDR2 reads SVGAGI. The DNA for the CDR3 is TGTGCCAGCAGTTCATTGTCCGGGGTTGGAGGCTACACCTTC. Protein sequence: CASSSLSGVGGYTF.

V and J are TRBV19 and TRBJ1-6, with 8 bases identical to TRBD1. Germline V CDR1 and CDR2: LNHDA, SQIVND (reference sequence). The V and J ends lost 4 bases and 8 bases, in that order; junction bases with no gene match: 10. The CDR3 runs to 16 residues. The CDR3 protein is CASSTRGQGIDSPLHF. Here the CDR3 DNA reads TGTGCCAGTAGTACCCGTGGACAGGGAATTGATTCACCCCTCCACTTT.

The chain is built from TRBV4-2 and TRBJ1-4; tentative D call: TRBD1 (6 bases). V dropped 4 bases and J dropped 2 bases, with 14 bases sitting between them. This CDR3 contains 16 residues. CDR1 is LGHNA, CDR2 YNFKEQ, per germline. In DNA, the CDR3 is TGTGCCAGCAGCCCTCAGGTGGGGGCGACTAATGAAAAACTGTTTTTT. It encodes CASSPQVGATNEKLFF.

The chain uses TRBV6-5 and TRBJ2-1; possible D gene TRBD2, 7 bases. Trimming took 2 bases from V and 8 from J, leaving 13 bases between them. The germline gives CDR1 MNHEY, CDR2 SVGAGI. There are 14 residues in the CDR3. The CDR3 nucleotides are TGTGCCAGCAGTTACAGACTAGGGGGGGATGAGCAGTTCTTC. Protein: CASSYRLGGDEQFF.

The J gene is TRBJ2-7, the V gene TRBV28, with a tentative D call TRBD2 (5 bases). The CDR3 contains 16 residues. Per the germline V gene, CDR1 is MDHEN and CDR2 is SYDVKM. The V gene lost 5 bases and the J gene lost 6 bases, with 23 bases spanning the gap. Here the CDR3 DNA reads TGTGCCAGCAGTCCCTTAGCGACCCCCGGGTTGGGCGAGCAGTACTTC. Its protein is CASSPLATPGLGEQYF.

The J gene is TRBJ2-6, the V gene TRBV7-2; D not resolved. Germline CDR1 and CDR2: SGHTA and FQGNSA. Trimming pared 0 bases from V and 0 bases from J, leaving 12 bases between. This CDR3 comprises 18 residues. In DNA form, the CDR3 reads TGTGCCAGCAGCTTAGCGAGGCTAAGGAGCTCTGGGGCCAACGTCCTGACTTTC. This translates into CASSLARLRSSGANVLTF.

V is TRBV19 and J is TRBJ1-5; 9 positions agree with TRBD1. CDR1 and CDR2 (germline): LNHDA, SQIVND (reference sequence). The CDR3 loop spans 16 amino acids. V lost 5 bases and J lost 4; bases outside the gene matches: 9. The CDR3: CASSLGTGRINQPQHF. Written as DNA, the CDR3 is TGTGCCAGTAGTCTAGGGACAGGGAGAATAAATCAGCCCCAGCATTTT.

The chain links TRBV24-1 to TRBJ2-1; 9 nucleotides agree with TRBD1. The CDR3 consists of 15 residues. The junction had 9 bases not matched to a gene; V was cut back by 5 bases and J by 8 bases. Germline V gene data show CDR1 as KGHDR and CDR2 as SFDVKD. The CDR3, as DNA: TGTGCCACCAGTGCCGGGACAGGGATTATGGATGAGCAGTTCTTC. This gives the protein CATSAGTGIMDEQFF.

The DNA for the CDR3 is TGCGCCAGCAGCTCCGGCACAGGGTATCATAATTCACCCCTCCACTTT. This translates into CASSSGTGYHNSPLHF. The chain is built from TRBV5-1 and TRBJ1-6; D is possibly TRBD1 (6 bases). Germline lookup yields CDR1 SGHRS and CDR2 YFSETQ. This CDR3 is 16 amino acids long. Trimming stripped 3 bases from V and 5 bases from J, with 15 bases between.

The chain uses TRBV15 and TRBJ2-7; TRBD1 aligns across 7 bases. The V gene's germline CDR1 is LNHNV and CDR2 YYDKDF (reference sequence). Trimming at V came to 0 bases and at J to 3 bases, leaving 5 bases not matched to a gene. The CDR3 is 15 residues long. The CDR3, as DNA: TGTGCCACCAGCAGAGATAAGGGGGCGGGCTACGAGCAGTACTTC. It translates to CATSRDKGAGYEQYF.

The gene calls are TRBV29-1 and TRBJ1-1; TRBD1 matches at 10 bases. The trim removed 8 bases at V and 5 bases at J, leaving 5 bases unmatched. The CDR3 consists of 12 residues. CDR1 SQVTM and CDR2 ANQGSEA come from the germline V gene. This chain's CDR3 is CSLGQGYTEAFF. The CDR3 nucleotides are TGCAGCTTGGGACAGGGGTATACTGAAGCTTTCTTT.

CDR3 amino acids: CASGQGRYEQYF. CDR3 sequence (DNA): TGTGCCAGCGGTCAGGGTCGATACGAGCAGTACTTC. The J gene is TRBJ2-7, the V gene TRBV25-1, with D perhaps matching TRBD1 (5 bases). The CDR3 extends over 12 amino acids. V was pared by 8 bases and J by 4 bases, with 12 bases between. The V gene's germline CDR1 is MGHDK and CDR2 SYGVNS.

This rearrangement joins TRBV29-1 to TRBJ1-2; D unclear. This CDR3 has 14 amino acids. Germline V lookup: CDR1 SQVTM, CDR2 ANQGSEA. V was clipped by 4 bases and J by 0 bases, with 12 bases between them. CDR3 coding DNA: TGCAGCGTTGGTCGGGAGGAAGCTAACTATGGCTACACCTTC. Encoded protein: CSVGREEANYGYTF.

This clone has only one observation. V is TRBV5-6 and J is TRBJ1-5, with TRBD1 as a possible D gene (6 bases). This CDR3 has 17 residues. Trimming took 6 bases from V and 3 from J, leaving 22 bases between them. Germline V gene lookup returns CDR1 SGHDT and CDR2 YYEEEE. CDR3 DNA sequence: TGTGCCAGCAACCACAGGGTCCTCGGACGTGACAATCAGCCCCAGCATTTT. It translates to CASNHRVLGRDNQPQHF.

V gene TRBV5-5 combines with J gene TRBJ1-1; D ambiguous. CDR3 size: 14 residues. Germline V gene sequence: CDR1 SGHKS, CDR2 YYEKEE (reference sequence). Deletions cut 5 bases from V and 2 bases from J, with 13 bases between. Here the CDR3 DNA reads TGTGCCAGCAGGACTCAGACGGAAAACACTGAAGCTTTCTTT. As protein: CASRTQTENTEAFF.